A single sample gave rise to the 21 T cell receptor beta chains below, sequenced in a study of patients and donors after allogeneic stem cell transplantation (dated by TCRdb to the early 2020s). The library was prepared using RT-PCR. TCRdb records NextSeq 550 as the sequencer. Through fastp at Q25 and MiXCR, TCRdb rebuilt clones from the public reads, retaining in-frame beta chains. A single entry per CDR3 protein holds the most common genes and DNA from its merged rows. The sample table lists approximately 430,000 distinct CDR3 sequences, 16% of them with a count of one. The top ten clones comprise less than 8% of the sample. Material for sequencing was blood, either unsorted or a sorted T cell fraction (not recorded which). The receptors were sampled from a human donor who was either an allogeneic HSCT recipient or a stem cell or donor lymphocyte infusion donor (not recorded which). It is not recorded whose cells these are; they may come from a transplant donor.

The rearrangement joins TRBV7-8 to TRBJ1-2, with 9 bases that match TRBD1. This CDR3 has 14 residues. Germline V gene data show CDR1 as SGHVS and CDR2 as FQNEAQ. The junction had 9 bases not matched to a gene; V was cut back by 6 bases and J by 7 bases. The CDR3 sequence is CASSFSGTGIGYTF. The CDR3 nucleotides are TGTGCCAGCAGTTTTAGTGGGACAGGGATTGGCTACACCTTC. The variable domain in full, completed from reference TRBV7-8 and TRBJ1-2, reads GAGVSQSPRYKVAKRGQDVALRCDPISGHVSLFWYQQALGQGPEFLTYFQNEAQLDKSGLPSDRFFAERPEGSVSTLKIQRTQQEDSAVYLCASSFSGTGIGYTFGSGTRLTVV.

The chain couples TRBV20-1 to TRBJ2-3; 10 nucleotides agree with TRBD2. V dropped 6 bases and J dropped 2; count of bases not matched to a gene: 5. This CDR3 is 14 amino acids long. Germline CDR1 and CDR2: DFQATT and SNEGSKA (reference sequence). CDR3 amino acids: CSARTSGNTDTQYF. The CDR3 nucleotides read TGCAGTGCCCGGACTAGCGGAAACACAGATACGCAGTATTTT.

This clonotype has just a few counts. The gene calls are TRBV14 and TRBJ1-1; TRBD1 agrees at 11 bases. There are 17 residues in the CDR3. The trim removed 4 bases at V and 0 bases at J, leaving 7 bases unmatched. The germline gives CDR1 SGHDN, CDR2 FVKESK. As DNA, the CDR3 is TGTGCCAGCAGCCCGGACAGGGGGCCATTATTGAACACTGAAGCTTTCTTT. This sequence encodes CASSPDRGPLLNTEAFF. Complete variable domain (other parts from reference TRBV14 and TRBJ1-1): EAGVTQFPSHSVIEKGQTVTLRCDPISGHDNLYWYRRVMGKEIKFLLHFVKESKQDESGMPNNRFLAERTGGTYSTLKVQPAELEDSGVYFCASSPDRGPLLNTEAFFGQGTRLTVV.

Only a few counts were recorded for this clonotype. The CDR3 here is CATSRGAAGSLNTEAFF. The CDR3 DNA reads TGTGCCACCAGCAGAGGGGCCGCCGGGTCTCTGAACACTGAAGCTTTCTTT. The chain recombines TRBV15 with TRBJ1-1; unclear D gene. The CDR3 sequence is 17 residues long. Trimming left V 1 base short and J 0 bases short, with 15 bases between. Germline loops: CDR1 LNHNV, CDR2 YYDKDF (reference sequence).

This clonotype has more than one count but fewer than ten. V usage is TRBV20-1 and J usage is TRBJ1-5, with D unresolved. V lost 0 bases to trimming and J lost 2 bases, with 11 bases between them. This CDR3 spans 15 amino acids. CDR1 is DFQATT, CDR2 SNEGSKA, per germline (reference sequence). This CDR3 reads CSARDGRRGNQPQHF. The CDR3 DNA reads as TGCAGTGCTAGAGATGGGAGACGAGGCAATCAGCCCCAGCATTTT.

This clonotype was seen more than once but under ten times. This sequence joins TRBV20-1 and TRBJ1-4; 7 nucleotides align to TRBD1. The V segment lost 0 bases and the J segment 10 bases; nucleotides outside the gene matches: 8. The CDR3 is 14 residues long. Looked up from germline, CDR1 is DFQATT and CDR2 is SNEGSKA (reference sequence). The CDR3 loop is CSARDIQGQGKLFF. CDR3 nucleotides: TGCAGTGCTAGAGATATACAGGGGCAAGGAAAACTGTTTTTT.

The rearrangement uses TRBV10-3 and TRBJ1-1; D may be TRBD1 (5 bases). V was clipped by 4 bases and J by 1 base, with 10 bases between them. The CDR3 is 14 residues long. Germline V gene sequence: CDR1 ENHRY, CDR2 SYGVKD. The CDR3: CAISGGNRNTEAFF. In DNA, the CDR3 is TGTGCCATCAGTGGGGGCAATCGGAACACTGAAGCTTTCTTT.

This clonotype was observed a few times. This chain joins TRBV11-2 and TRBJ2-2, with 15 bases matching TRBD2. Trimming took 8 bases from V and 7 from J; bases not matched to a gene: 17. Germline CDR1 is SGHAT and CDR2 is FQNNGV. CDR3 length: 19 residues. The CDR3 nucleotides read TGTGCCAGCCACAAAGGACTAGCGGGAGGGCCCAAATGGATCGGGGAGCTGTTTTTT. Amino acids: CASHKGLAGGPKWIGELFF.

CDR3 in DNA: TGCAGTGCTAGCAGAGACGGCCGGCCCTACGAGCAGTACTTC. Protein sequence: CSASRDGRPYEQYF. The V call is TRBV20-1, the J call TRBJ2-7, with no clear D. This CDR3 region has 14 residues. Between the trimmed V and J ends, which lost 3 bases and 2 bases, there was a span of 14 bases. Germline assignment: CDR1 DFQATT and CDR2 SNEGSKA (reference sequence).

The chain employs TRBV7-3 and TRBJ2-1; tentatively, D is TRBD2 (6 bases). The CDR3 sequence is 16 residues long. Per the germline V gene, CDR1 is SGHTA and CDR2 is FQGTGA. With 5 bases removed from V and 0 bases from J, the gap between germline ends came to 14 bases. CDR3 loop: CASSLQGSGSYNEQFF. CDR3 DNA: TGTGCCAGCAGCCTGCAGGGTAGCGGCTCCTACAATGAGCAGTTCTTC.

This clonotype was found many times. The chain joins TRBV7-2 to TRBJ2-5, with 7 positions matching TRBD1. This CDR3 spans 15 amino acids. CDR1 and CDR2 from the germline V gene are SGHTA and FQGNSA. V dropped 3 bases and J dropped 4; count of bases not matched to a gene: 8. CDR3 coding DNA: TGTGCCAGCAGCTTGGGACAGCCCGGTGGAGAGACCCAGTACTTC. This translates into CASSLGQPGGETQYF.

This clonotype was recorded many times. CDR3 DNA sequence: TGCAGCGTGCAGGGGGAGACCGGGGAGCTGTTTTTT. Amino acids: CSVQGETGELFF. The chain couples TRBV29-1 to TRBJ2-2, with 7 bases matching TRBD1. V shed 6 bases and J 5 bases; nucleotides not matched to a gene: 3. CDR1 SQVTM and CDR2 ANQGSEA come from the germline V gene. CDR3 length: 12 amino acids.

CDR3 nucleotides: TGTGCCAGCAGAGCCGCCCACGAGCAGTACTTC. Protein: CASRAAHEQYF. This chain uses TRBV2 with TRBJ2-7; D uncertain. The CDR3 is 11 amino acids. Germline loops: CDR1 SNHLY, CDR2 FYNNEI. V lost 6 bases and J lost 5, with 8 bases in between.

This clonotype appeared many times. V and J are TRBV7-2 and TRBJ2-1, with 13 positions matching TRBD2. The length of the CDR3 is 15 residues. Germline V gene data show CDR1 as SGHTA and CDR2 as FQGNSA. With V trimmed by 6 bases and J by 8 bases, 7 bases remained unmatched. CDR3 sequence reads: CASSQLAGGPYEQFF. The CDR3 nucleotides are TGTGCCAGCAGTCAACTAGCGGGGGGGCCTTATGAGCAGTTCTTC. The full variable domain, rest sourced from reference TRBV7-2 and TRBJ2-1, is GAGVSQSPSNKVTEKGKDVELRCDPISGHTALYWYRQSLGQGLEFLIYFQGNSAPDKSGLPSDRFSAERTGGSVSTLTIQRTQQEDSAVYLCASSQLAGGPYEQFFGPGTRLTVL.

This clonotype is medium-sized in the sample. CDR3 nucleotide sequence: TGTGCCAGCAGCTTGGGACATGTTAACACTGAAGCTTTCTTT. Translating gives CASSLGHVNTEAFF. The rearrangement joins TRBV7-8 to TRBJ1-1, with a tentative D call TRBD1 (6 bases). V lost 3 bases and J 2 bases, leaving 10 bases between the germline ends. CDR3 length: 14 amino acids. Germline assignment: CDR1 SGHVS and CDR2 FQNEAQ.

The chain couples TRBV7-9 to TRBJ2-7; 8 positions match TRBD2. The germline gives CDR1 SEHNR, CDR2 FQNEAQ (reference sequence). The trim removed 2 bases at V and 5 bases at J, leaving 8 bases unmatched. The CDR3 has 15 amino acids. CDR3 nucleotides: TGTGCCAGCAGCTTATCGGGAGGGCTCAAAAACGAGCAGTACTTC. This encodes CASSLSGGLKNEQYF.

CDR3 loop: CSANTGRADTQYF. The CDR3 DNA is TGCAGTGCCAATACAGGGAGGGCAGATACGCAGTATTTT. The J gene is TRBJ2-3, the V gene TRBV20-1; the D gene is possibly TRBD2 (7 bases). The CDR3 has 13 residues. V gave up 6 bases and J gave up 4 bases, with 14 bases separating them. Germline V gives CDR1 DFQATT, CDR2 SNEGSKA (reference sequence).

The V gene is TRBV27, the J gene TRBJ2-7, with 7 nucleotides matching TRBD2. J was trimmed by 2 bases and V by 3 bases; bases with no gene match: 4. The germline CDR1 and CDR2 sequences are MNHEY and SMNVEV (reference sequence). CDR3 size: 14 residues. This CDR3 is CASSFASGTYEQYF. CDR3 DNA sequence: TGTGCCAGCAGTTTTGCTAGCGGTACCTACGAGCAGTACTTC.

The table lists this clonotype with many counts. The CDR3 sequence: CASSYLTGYNEQFF. CDR3 DNA: TGTGCCAGCAGTTACTTAACAGGATACAATGAGCAGTTCTTC. This chain connects TRBV6-2 or TRBV6-3 to TRBJ2-1; D may be TRBD1 (5 bases). Germline V gene data show CDR1 as MNHEY and CDR2 as SVGEGT. The CDR3 totals 14 residues. Trimming pared 1 base from V and 4 bases from J, leaving 8 bases between.

The rearrangement links TRBV7-9 to TRBJ2-4; D remains unclear. Trimming pared 1 base from V and 0 bases from J, leaving 4 bases between. Germline V gene sequence: CDR1 SEHNR, CDR2 FQNEAQ (reference sequence). This CDR3 spans 14 amino acids. CDR3 nucleotides: TGTGCCAGCAGCTTAGGGGAAGCCAAAAACATTCAGTACTTC. Encoded protein: CASSLGEAKNIQYF.

The gene calls are TRBV12-3 or TRBV12-4 and TRBJ1-1; D gene unclear. The CDR3 covers 15 residues. V lost 5 bases to trimming and J lost 0 bases, with 13 bases between them. The CDR3 DNA reads TGTGCCAGCAGTCGAGGAAGGGCCATGAACACTGAAGCTTTCTTT. Translation: CASSRGRAMNTEAFF.